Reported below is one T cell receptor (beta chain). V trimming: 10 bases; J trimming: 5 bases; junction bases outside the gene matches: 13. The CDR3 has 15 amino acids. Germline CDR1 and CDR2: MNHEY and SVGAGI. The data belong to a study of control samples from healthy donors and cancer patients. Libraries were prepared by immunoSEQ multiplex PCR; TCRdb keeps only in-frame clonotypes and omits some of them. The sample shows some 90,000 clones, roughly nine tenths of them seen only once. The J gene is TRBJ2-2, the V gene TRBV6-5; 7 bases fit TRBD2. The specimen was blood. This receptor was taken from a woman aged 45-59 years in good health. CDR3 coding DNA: TGTGCCACCCTTTCGGGGGAGGGCCGGACCGGGGAGCTGTTTTTT. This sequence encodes CATLSGEGRTGELFF.